A single sample gave rise to the 14 T cell receptor beta chains below, sequenced in a study of siplizumab effects on memory and regulatory T cells. Libraries were prepared by immunoSEQ multiplex PCR; TCRdb keeps only in-frame clonotypes and omits some of them. The sample shows around 95,000 clones, approximately 94% of them seen only once. Material: non-Treg CD4+ T cells sorted from blood. The origin of the receptors is a human donor in good health.

This rearrangement joins TRBV23-1 to TRBJ2-4; D not resolved. TRBV23-1 is placed among ORFs of uncertain function. The CDR3 contains 12 residues. Trimming left V 3 bases short and J 7 bases short, with 7 bases between. CDR3 amino acids: CASSQLGNIQYF. The CDR3 nucleotides read TGCGCCAGCAGTCAGCTCGGGAACATTCAGTACTTC.

The chain links TRBV27 to TRBJ2-7; D tentatively fits TRBD1 or TRBD2 (5 bases each). This CDR3 region has 14 residues. Germline lookup yields CDR1 MNHEY and CDR2 SMNVEV (reference sequence). Between the trimmed V and J ends, which lost 2 bases and 0 bases, there was a span of 8 bases. The CDR3 DNA is TGTGCCAGCAGTTTACCAGGGAGCTCCTACGAGCAGTACTTC. Residues: CASSLPGSSYEQYF.

The J gene is TRBJ1-5, the V gene TRBV5-8; weak D call: TRBD1 (5 bases). Trimming took off 4 bases at V and 5 bases at J, with 16 bases between the two ends. This CDR3 is built from 15 residues. Germline assignment: CDR1 SGHTS and CDR2 YDEGEE. In DNA, the CDR3 is TGTGCCAGCAGCCAAGATGGGCAGGGTTATCAGCCCCAGCATTTT. Residues: CASSQDGQGYQPQHF.

The CDR3 sequence is CASSIDYRDYGYTF. As DNA, the CDR3 is TGTGCCAGTAGTATAGATTACAGGGACTATGGCTACACCTTC. The chain uses TRBV19 and TRBJ1-2; possible D gene TRBD1, 6 bases. CDR1 and CDR2 from the germline V gene are LNHDA and SQIVND (reference sequence). This CDR3 region has 14 residues. Trimming cost V 0 bases and J 3 bases, with 8 bases left between them.

The chain carries TRBV10-1 and TRBJ2-7; D unclear. Per germline, CDR1 WNHNN and CDR2 SYGVQD (reference sequence). Trimming cost V 4 bases and J 3 bases, with 13 bases left between them. The CDR3 spans 14 residues. The CDR3 spells CASSAGNRVYEQYF. For the CDR3, the DNA is TGCGCCAGCAGTGCTGGCAATCGAGTCTACGAGCAGTACTTC.

CDR3 DNA: TGTGCCAGCAGCTTACAGGGGGCTAAAGTCAGGACTGAAGCTTTCTTT. This translates into CASSLQGAKVRTEAFF. V usage is TRBV2 and J usage is TRBJ1-1, with 9 bases aligning to TRBD1. CDR3 length: 16 residues. Germline CDR1 reads SNHLY; CDR2 reads FYNNEI. V trimming: 6 bases; J trimming: 5 bases; junction bases outside the gene matches: 13. The variable domain in full, completed from reference TRBV2 and TRBJ1-1, reads EPEVTQTPSHQVTQMGQEVILRCVPISNHLYFYWYRQILGQKVEFLVSFYNNEISEKSEIFDDQFSVERPDGSNFTLKIRSTKLEDSAMYFCASSLQGAKVRTEAFFGQGTRLTVV.

This chain connects TRBV30 to TRBJ2-4; D gene ambiguous. This CDR3 has 14 residues. The germline V gene encodes CDR1 GTSNPN and CDR2 SVGIG (reference sequence). V shed 3 bases and J shed 1 base, with 10 bases lying between them. CDR3: CAWSMWQAKNIQYF. The CDR3 bases are TGTGCCTGGAGCATGTGGCAGGCCAAAAACATTCAGTACTTC.

This clone was seen a single time. This chain joins TRBV6-5 and TRBJ1-1; a weak D match, TRBD1 (6 bases). V lost 8 bases to trimming and J lost 1 base, with 14 bases between them. CDR1 MNHEY and CDR2 SVGAGI come from the germline V gene. CDR3 size: 14 residues. The DNA of the CDR3 is TGTGCCAGCGAGAGTGGGGGCCAGAACACTGAAGCTTTCTTT. This encodes CASESGGQNTEAFF.

This clone was seen once. The chain uses TRBV23-1 and TRBJ2-3, with 9 bases identical to TRBD2. TRBV23-1 is an ORF; its function is uncertain. V shed 2 bases, J shed 4 bases, and the junction held 16 bases outside the gene matches. The CDR3 is made up of 19 amino acids. For the CDR3, the DNA is TGCGCCAGCAGTCAACCCTGGACAGGAGCTAGCGGGAAGCCAGATACGCAGTATTTT. Translation gives CASSQPWTGASGKPDTQYF.

The V and J genes are TRBV25-1 and TRBJ2-3, with D unclear. Trimming left V 5 bases short and J 0 bases short, with 9 bases between. CDR1 is MGHDK and CDR2 is SYGVNS in the germline V gene. This CDR3 comprises 14 residues. CDR3 in amino acids: CASSPQPSTDTQYF. Written as DNA, the CDR3 is TGTGCCAGCAGTCCTCAGCCTAGCACAGATACGCAGTATTTT.

The chain carries TRBV14 and TRBJ1-5, with TRBD1 as a possible D gene (5 bases). CDR1 is SGHDN, CDR2 FVKESK, per germline. V dropped 6 bases and J dropped 7 bases, with 13 bases sitting between them. This CDR3 is built from 13 residues. CDR3 sequence (DNA): TGTGCCAGCAGTCGGGGGGAGGGCCAGCCCCAGCATTTT. Translated, it gives CASSRGEGQPQHF.

This chain's CDR3 is CASGRVGQPQHF. CDR3 coding DNA: TGTGCCAGCGGAAGGGTCGGACAGCCCCAGCATTTT. The V call is TRBV2, the J call TRBJ1-5; no clear D. The CDR3 is made up of 12 amino acids. CDR1 and CDR2 (germline): SNHLY, FYNNEI. V gave up 8 bases and J gave up 7 bases, with 12 bases separating them.

This chain connects TRBV28 to TRBJ2-4; D gene uncertain. With 3 bases removed from V and 0 bases from J, the gap between germline ends came to 12 bases. Germline CDR1 reads MDHEN; CDR2 reads SYDVKM. CDR3 length: 16 amino acids. The CDR3 reads CASSFRAKIAKNIQYF. The CDR3 DNA reads as TGTGCCAGCAGTTTTAGGGCAAAAATAGCCAAAAACATTCAGTACTTC.

J is TRBJ2-7 and V is TRBV5-6; D remains unclear. Trimming took 3 bases from V and 4 from J, leaving 20 bases between them. This CDR3 comprises 16 residues. CDR1 and CDR2 from the germline V gene are SGHDT and YYEEEE. The DNA for the CDR3 is TGTGCCAGCAGCTCACTGACGGGCAGGAAAAAGTACGAGCAGTACTTC. Protein: CASSSLTGRKKYEQYF. The full variable domain, in which reference TRBV5-6 and TRBJ2-7 provide the parts outside the CDR3, is DAGVTQSPTHLIKTRGQQVTLRCSPKSGHDTVSWYQQALGQGPQFIFQYYEEEERQRGNFPDRFSGHQFPNYSSELNVNALLLGDSALYLCASSSLTGRKKYEQYFGPGTRLTVT.